These 21 T cell receptor beta chains share one sample of origin, sequenced in a study of cytomegalovirus exposure and HLA in healthy donors. PCR amplification relied on 60 Vbeta primers (plus 13 Jbeta primers). Libraries were prepared by immunoSEQ multiplex PCR; TCRdb keeps only in-frame clonotypes and omits some of them. The sample lists over 120,000 clones; around 75% were seen once. The sample was PBMCs. These receptors all come from a man aged 25-45 years in good health and CMV-seronegative.

In its sample, this clone was seen a few times. V and J are TRBV19 and TRBJ1-1; D might be TRBD1 (6 bases). V dropped 5 bases and J dropped 0 bases, with 10 bases sitting between them. From germline, CDR1 is LNHDA and CDR2 SQIVND (reference sequence). This CDR3 is built from 14 residues. The CDR3 bases are TGTGCCAGTAGTGCAGGGGCCCTGAACACTGAAGCTTTCTTT. Translated, it gives CASSAGALNTEAFF.

This clone came up a few times. The V call is TRBV27, the J call TRBJ1-2; TRBD1 aligns across 7 bases. In germline, CDR1 is MNHEY, CDR2 SMNVEV (reference sequence). The CDR3 length is 14 residues. V lost 4 bases and J lost 4; bases outside the gene matches: 6. CDR3 residues: CASSSRQGPYGYTF. The CDR3 bases are TGTGCCAGCAGTTCCCGACAGGGCCCCTATGGCTACACCTTC.

This clone was counted a single time. The gene calls are TRBV7-8 and TRBJ1-1; 8 nucleotides line up with TRBD1. V gave up 3 bases and J gave up 1 base; unmatched junction bases: 10. The germline V gene has CDR1 SGHVS and CDR2 FQNEAQ. This CDR3 has 17 amino acids. CDR3 coding DNA: TGTGCCAGCAGCTTTTCCCATGGACAGGGAGGGAACACTGAAGCTTTCTTT. This encodes CASSFSHGQGGNTEAFF.

The table lists this clone with a few counts. The gene calls are TRBV28 and TRBJ2-6; 8 bases agree with TRBD1. Losses at the gene ends were 9 bases for V and 0 bases for J; bases not matched to a gene: 10. The CDR3 spans 17 residues. Germline assignment: CDR1 MDHEN and CDR2 SYDVKM. The CDR3 coding sequence is TGTGCCAGTTCGGGACAGGCCTACCTCTCTGGGGCCAACGTCCTGACTTTC. This sequence encodes CASSGQAYLSGANVLTF.

The V and J genes are TRBV5-1 and TRBJ2-7, with TRBD2 matching 8 bases. Germline CDR1 SGHRS, CDR2 YFSETQ. V was clipped by 3 bases and J by 4 bases; unmatched bases: 6. CDR3 length equals 14 residues. The CDR3, as DNA: TGCGCCAGCAGCTCTACTAGCGGCAAGTACGAGCAGTACTTC. It codes for CASSSTSGKYEQYF.

This clone was picked up a small number of times. This chain uses TRBV4-2 with TRBJ2-1; 7 bases align to TRBD2. Per germline, CDR1 LGHNA and CDR2 YNFKEQ. The V segment lost 1 base and the J segment 5 bases; nucleotides outside the gene matches: 8. CDR3 size: 16 residues. In DNA form, the CDR3 reads TGTGCCAGCAGCCAAGGCCCTAGCGGTGGGGACAATGAGCAGTTCTTC. Translating gives CASSQGPSGGDNEQFF.

The rearrangement links TRBV6-5 to TRBJ1-3, with unresolved D. Looked up from germline, CDR1 is MNHEY and CDR2 is SVGAGI. The ends were cut back, 6 bases at V and 3 bases at J, with 12 bases in the middle. The CDR3 runs 14 residues. The CDR3 sequence is CASSRDTNGNTIYF. DNA of the CDR3: TGTGCCAGCAGCCGCGACACGAATGGAAACACCATATATTTT.

V gene TRBV4-1 combines with J gene TRBJ1-1, with TRBD1 as a possible D gene (6 bases). V lost 4 bases, J lost 1 base, and 13 bases lay in between. The V gene's germline CDR1 is MGHRA and CDR2 YSYEKL. The CDR3 runs 15 residues. The CDR3 DNA reads TGCGCCAGCAGCCTCACCGGCAGGGGGAACACTGAAGCTTTCTTT. Translated: CASSLTGRGNTEAFF.

The chain employs TRBV5-8 and TRBJ1-1; TRBD1 matches 9 bases. Per germline, CDR1 SGHTS and CDR2 YDEGEE. The V gene end was trimmed by 0 bases and the J gene end by 6 bases; junction bases not matched to a gene: 6. The CDR3 is 15 amino acids. In DNA form, the CDR3 reads TGTGCCAGCAGCTTGGGACCGGGACAGGGTTCTGAAGCTTTCTTT. Translation gives CASSLGPGQGSEAFF.

This chain joins TRBV2 and TRBJ2-7; 8 nucleotides align to TRBD1. This CDR3 contains 13 residues. CDR1 SNHLY and CDR2 FYNNEI come from the germline V gene. After removal of 6 bases from V and 4 bases from J, the junction contained 5 bases not matched to a gene. This chain's CDR3 is CASRSGQGYEQYF. The CDR3 coding sequence is TGTGCCAGCAGGTCTGGACAGGGATACGAGCAGTACTTC.

The V gene is TRBV10-2, the J gene TRBJ2-5; perhaps TRBD2 as D (6 bases). Germline V CDR1 and CDR2: WSHSY, SAAADI. The CDR3 is 12 amino acids. Between the trimmed V and J ends, which lost 6 bases and 5 bases, there was a span of 10 bases. CDR3: CASSGGFETQYF. CDR3 bases: TGCGCCAGCAGCGGAGGGTTTGAGACCCAGTACTTC.

The chain joins TRBV6-5 to TRBJ1-1; 7 nucleotides agree with TRBD1. This CDR3 is built from 14 residues. Germline CDR1 and CDR2: MNHEY and SVGAGI. Unmatched junction bases numbered 8, after V lost 5 bases and J lost 5 bases. CDR3 DNA sequence: TGTGCCAGCAGTGCTACACAGGGGTGGACTGAAGCTTTCTTT. This encodes CASSATQGWTEAFF.

This chain uses TRBV5-1 with TRBJ2-3; 7 positions match TRBD1. CDR1 and CDR2 from the germline V gene are SGHRS and YFSETQ. This CDR3 comprises 15 residues. With V trimmed by 4 bases and J by 4 bases, 9 bases remained unmatched. CDR3 sequence reads: CASSKVTGAADTQYF. The CDR3 DNA reads TGCGCCAGCAGCAAGGTAACAGGGGCGGCAGATACGCAGTATTTT. The whole variable domain, filled in from reference TRBV5-1 and TRBJ2-3, reads KAGVTQTPRYLIKTRGQQVTLSCSPISGHRSVSWYQQTPGQGLQFLFEYFSETQRNKGNFPGRFSGRQFSNSRSEMNVSTLELGDSALYLCASSKVTGAADTQYFGPGTRLTVL.

This sequence joins TRBV6-5 and TRBJ2-5; TRBD2 might be the D (7 bases). V was pared by 9 bases and J by 4 bases, with 15 bases between. The CDR3 has 13 amino acids. Germline V CDR1 and CDR2: MNHEY, SVGAGI. CDR3 residues: CASRAGARETQYF. The DNA of the CDR3 is TGTGCCAGTCGCGCGGGGGCGAGAGAGACCCAGTACTTC.

The chain links TRBV28 to TRBJ1-5; maybe TRBD1 (6 bases). CDR1 is MDHEN, CDR2 SYDVKM, per germline. Trimming removed 5 bases from V and 0 bases from J, with 17 bases in between. The CDR3 totals 17 residues. The CDR3 DNA follows: TGTGCCAGCAGTCAACAGGGCATAGGTTATAGCAATCAGCCCCAGCATTTT. This codes for CASSQQGIGYSNQPQHF.

This chain uses TRBV6-5 with TRBJ2-5, with TRBD2 as a possible D gene (6 bases). V lost 5 bases and J lost 5, with 15 bases in between. The CDR3 is 14 amino acids. Germline CDR1 and CDR2: MNHEY and SVGAGI. The CDR3 nucleotides are TGTGCCAGCAGTCAAGGGACTCTGGGCGAGACCCAGTACTTC. Translation gives CASSQGTLGETQYF.

The chain carries TRBV7-9 and TRBJ1-5; D is uncertain. Germline V gene sequence: CDR1 SEHNR, CDR2 FQNEAQ (reference sequence). Trimming took off 5 bases at V and 0 bases at J, with 11 bases between the two ends. This CDR3 spans 15 amino acids. The CDR3 bases are TGTGCCAGCAGCGCCACAGAGTTTAGCAATCAGCCCCAGCATTTT. Amino acids: CASSATEFSNQPQHF.

The table lists this clone with a few counts. The rearrangement joins TRBV19 to TRBJ2-7, with 7 positions matching TRBD2. This CDR3 region has 14 residues. J lost 9 bases, V lost 3 bases, and 11 bases had no gene match. Germline V lookup: CDR1 LNHDA, CDR2 SQIVND (reference sequence). The CDR3 region has the DNA TGTGCCAGTAGTATGACCCCGAGGGCGGGAGTGCAGTACTTC. Encoded protein: CASSMTPRAGVQYF.

The genes are TRBV5-5 and TRBJ2-1; D might be TRBD2 (6 bases). V lost 3 bases, J lost 4 bases, and 11 bases lay in between. Germline V lookup: CDR1 SGHKS, CDR2 YYEKEE (reference sequence). This CDR3 contains 14 residues. CDR3 sequence reads: CASSSGTGYNEQFF. DNA of the CDR3: TGTGCCAGCAGCTCGGGGACTGGGTACAATGAGCAGTTCTTC.

CDR3 sequence reads: CASRPPWTGGNTQYF. The CDR3 region has the DNA TGTGCCAGCAGACCCCCCTGGACAGGGGGAAATACGCAGTATTTT. J is TRBJ2-3 and V is TRBV6-1, with 10 bases that match TRBD1. CDR1 and CDR2 (germline): MNHNS, SASEGT. Trimming took 6 bases from V and 7 from J; bases not matched to a gene: 10. CDR3 length: 15 amino acids.

This chain links TRBV6-5 with TRBJ1-2; D remains unclear. The V end was cut by 0 bases, the J end by 8 bases, with 13 bases between. The germline CDR1 and CDR2 sequences are MNHEY and SVGAGI. This CDR3 has 14 residues. CDR3 in amino acids: CASSYSGRAEGYTF. CDR3 bases: TGTGCCAGCAGTTACTCGGGGAGGGCCGAAGGCTACACCTTC.